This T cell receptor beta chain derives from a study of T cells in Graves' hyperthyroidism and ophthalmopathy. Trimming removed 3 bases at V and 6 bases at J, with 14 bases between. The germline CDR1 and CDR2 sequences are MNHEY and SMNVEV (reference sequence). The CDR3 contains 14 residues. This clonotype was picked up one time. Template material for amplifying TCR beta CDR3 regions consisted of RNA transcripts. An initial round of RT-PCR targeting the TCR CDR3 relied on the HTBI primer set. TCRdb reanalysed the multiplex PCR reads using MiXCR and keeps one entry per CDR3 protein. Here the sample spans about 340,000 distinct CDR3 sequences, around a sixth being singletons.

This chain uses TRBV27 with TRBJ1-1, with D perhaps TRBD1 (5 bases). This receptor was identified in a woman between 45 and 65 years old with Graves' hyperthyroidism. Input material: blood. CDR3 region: CASSLGPLGAEAFF. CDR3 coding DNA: TGTGCCAGCAGTTTGGGGCCTCTAGGGGCTGAAGCTTTCTTT.